The rows below give T cell receptor beta chains drawn from one sample of a study of blood T cells in healthy people across ages. TCRdb re-analysed the 5' RACE reads in MiXCR, keeping a single row per CDR3 protein. The table has over 1,300,000 distinct CDR3 sequences, approximately 63% seen once. Sample: blood. The receptors were gathered from a young man in good health. CDR3s include the opening cysteine and the closing phenylalanine or tryptophan. A D gene is named only where the DNA matches it firmly. The size of a clone is reported for some rows only, either as once, few or many, or as a class for expanded clones.

>-|-|TRBJ1-2|TRBV12-3/TRBV12-4
TGTGCCAGCAGTTTAATCGCTGGCTACACCTTC
CASSLIAGYTF
>-|-|TRBJ1-1|TRBV20-1
TGCAGTGCTAGAGTCGAAAGGGGGATTGGTTCTTTCTTT
CSARVERGIGSFF
>-|-|TRBJ1-1|TRBV29-1
TGCAGCGCCCTAATGGCAGGCATCGAGAACACTGAAGCTTTCTTT
CSALMAGIENTEAFF
>-|-|TRBJ2-7|TRBV20-1
TGCAGTGCTCAACCGGGACGTGCTCAATACGAGCAGTACTTC
CSAQPGRAQYEQYF
>few|-|TRBJ2-7|TRBV7-2
TGTGCCAGCAGCCCCGAGGGGTTCGAGCAGTACTTC
CASSPEGFEQYF
>-|-|TRBJ2-5|TRBV5-1
TGCGCCAGCAGCTTGATTACGGGGATCGCTCAGGGGACCCAGTACTTC
CASSLITGIAQGTQYF
>-|TRBD1|TRBJ2-1|TRBV6-4
TGTGCCAGCAGTGATTACGGGACAGGGCAATCGGGGAATGAGCAGTTCTTC
CASSDYGTGQSGNEQFF
>-|TRBD1|TRBJ2-5|TRBV29-1
TGCAGCGTTGAACCGGGACAGGCGTACCAAGAGACCCAGTACTTC
CSVEPGQAYQETQYF
>-|-|TRBJ2-1|TRBV11-2
TGTGCCAGCAGCAGTCAGCATGAGCAGTTCTTC
CASSSQHEQFF
>-|-|TRBJ1-4|TRBV6-6
TGTGCCAGCAGTTACACGGGGTCTGGGGGGGGTCGAGAAAAACTGTTTTTT
CASSYTGSGGGREKLFF
>-|-|TRBJ2-7|TRBV20-1
TGCAGTGCTAGTGCGGCTAGCGAGGCCTACGAGCAGTACTTC
CSASAASEAYEQYF
>-|TRBD1|TRBJ1-1|TRBV20-1
TGCAGTGCTGGGGGCGGGACAGGAGAGACAGTTGTTGTCCCCCTAGATGAAGCTTTCTTT
CSAGGGTGETVVVPLDEAFF
>-|-|TRBJ1-2|TRBV7-8
TGTGCCAGCAGCTTAGCGGGCTACAACGAGGGCTACACCTTC
CASSLAGYNEGYTF
>few|-|TRBJ2-7|TRBV5-6
TGTGCCAGCAGCGGGACCGGGACAACCTACGAGCAGTACTTC
CASSGTGTTYEQYF
>-|-|TRBJ1-2|TRBV20-1
TGCAGTGCTGCCCTTCCCCCCACAATAACTTCCTATGGCTACACCTTC
CSAALPPTITSYGYTF
>-|TRBD1|TRBJ1-2|TRBV4-1
TGCGCCAGCAGCCCCGGGACAGGGGTGAGCGGCTACACCTTC
CASSPGTGVSGYTF
>-|TRBD1|TRBJ1-2|TRBV6-1
TGTGCCAGCAGGAGGGGACAGGGGGCGACGGGCTACACCTTC
CASRRGQGATGYTF
>-|-|TRBJ2-7|TRBV29-1
TGCAGCGCGTCGTCAGGGTGGGAAACCTCAGACTACGAGCAGTACTTC
CSASSGWETSDYEQYF
>few|TRBD2|TRBJ2-7|TRBV6-2/TRBV6-3
TGTGCCAGCAGTTATGGCGGGGGGAAAAACCCCTACGAGCAGTACTTC
CASSYGGGKNPYEQYF
>few|-|TRBJ2-7|TRBV7-9
TGTGCCAGCAGCCATCCCACGTGGAGGCCCTACGAGCAGTACTTC
CASSHPTWRPYEQYF
>-|TRBD2|TRBJ2-1|TRBV27
TGTGCCAGCAGTCCATCTGCGGGGGGGCTCAATGAGCAGTTCTTC
CASSPSAGGLNEQFF
>few|-|TRBJ1-1|TRBV20-1
TGCAGTGCTAGACCGATAAAAATGGGCAAGAACACTGAAGCTTTCTTT
CSARPIKMGKNTEAFF
>-|-|TRBJ1-2|TRBV20-1
TGCAGTGCTAGACCAAGCTCCAGAGTATCCAACTATGGCTACACCTTC
CSARPSSRVSNYGYTF
>-|TRBD2|TRBJ2-3|TRBV7-2
TGTGCCAGCAGCCAAAGACCGGGGGGGCCTACAGATACGCAGTATTTT
CASSQRPGGPTDTQYF
>few|-|TRBJ2-3|TRBV10-3
TGTGCCATCAGTGGAGAGGAGGGGAGCACAGATACGCAGTATTTT
CAISGEEGSTDTQYF
>-|-|TRBJ2-1|TRBV2
TGTGCCAGCAGTCTGACTAGTAGGGGCAACCTGAATGAGCAGTTCTTC
CASSLTSRGNLNEQFF
>few|-|TRBJ2-7|TRBV4-1
TGCGCCAGCAGCTCGACTGGGGACTCTTACGAGCAGTACTTC
CASSSTGDSYEQYF
>few|-|TRBJ2-7|TRBV30
TGTGCCTGGAGTCTTGGGGGTTACGAGCAGTACTTC
CAWSLGGYEQYF
>-|TRBD1|TRBJ2-5|TRBV3-1
TGTGCCAGCAGCCAAGTAACCGGCGGGACAGGGGAAGAGACCCAGTACTTC
CASSQVTGGTGEETQYF
>-|TRBD1|TRBJ2-4|TRBV20-1
TGCAGTGCCACCGGAAAACAGGGGAAAAACATTCAGTACTTC
CSATGKQGKNIQYF
>few|TRBD2|TRBJ2-3|TRBV12-3/TRBV12-4
TGTGCCAGCAGTTTTCTATTGGCTAGCGGGCCCACAGATACGCAGTATTTT
CASSFLLASGPTDTQYF
>once|TRBD1|TRBJ1-1|TRBV18
TGTGCCAGCTCACCCCTAGCGACAGGGGGAGAGGACACTGAAGCTTTCTTT
CASSPLATGGEDTEAFF
>-|-|TRBJ2-5|TRBV5-1
TGCGCCAGCAGCTTGGAGGCTGGTTACCAAGAGACCCAGTACTTC
CASSLEAGYQETQYF
>-|-|TRBJ2-7|TRBV7-2
TGTGCCAGCAGCTCCCGGCGGGACTTTACCTACAATGAGCAGTACTTC
CASSSRRDFTYNEQYF
>few|-|TRBJ2-1|TRBV7-2
TGTGCCAGCAGCGAAAGCCTTACCCGACAGTTCTTC
CASSESLTRQFF
>many|-|TRBJ2-7|TRBV4-2
TGTGCCAGCAGCCAAGAAGGCGACAGTTATAACGAGCAGTACTTC
CASSQEGDSYNEQYF
>few|-|TRBJ2-5|TRBV7-2
TGTGCCAGCAGCTTAGTGGGTCGTGGCGGCCAAGAGACCCAGTACTTC
CASSLVGRGGQETQYF
>-|-|TRBJ2-7|TRBV10-3
TGTGCCATCAGTCCAGGGGTGGACGAGCAGTACTTC
CAISPGVDEQYF
>-|TRBD1|TRBJ1-2|TRBV24-1
TGTGCCACCAGTGATTACAGGGGTTATGGCTACACCTTC
CATSDYRGYGYTF
>few|-|TRBJ2-7|TRBV7-8
TGTGCCAGCACTACGGCCCCACCTTACGAGCAGTACTTC
CASTTAPPYEQYF
>few|-|TRBJ2-7|TRBV3-1
TGTGCCAGCAGCCAAGATGGGACTCTAAGCTCCTACGAGCAGTACTTC
CASSQDGTLSSYEQYF
>many|TRBD2|TRBJ2-1|TRBV6-2/TRBV6-3
TGTGCCAGCAGTTACTTGACTAGCGGGCTTTACAATGAGCAGTTCTTC
CASSYLTSGLYNEQFF
>-|TRBD1|TRBJ2-7|TRBV6-5
TGTGCCAGCAGTTACTCGACGGAAACAGGGGACCCCTACGAGCAGTACTTC
CASSYSTETGDPYEQYF
>-|TRBD2|TRBJ2-1|TRBV6-1
TGTGCCAGCAGTGACGGACTAGCCACACAGTTCTTC
CASSDGLATQFF
>-|-|TRBJ1-1|TRBV20-1
TGCAGTGCTAGAGATCGGGCAGTCGTCGGCGCTTTCTTT
CSARDRAVVGAFF
>-|-|TRBJ1-2|TRBV3-1
TGTGCCAGCAGTCAGAAGGGGGGATCTGGCTACACCTTC
CASSQKGGSGYTF
>-|-|TRBJ1-1|TRBV29-1
TGCAGCGTTCCGGCACGGGGGAACACTGAAGCTTTCTTT
CSVPARGNTEAFF
>-|-|TRBJ2-1|TRBV27
TGTGCCAGCAGTTTACGGGCAGACTGGATAAACAATGAGCAGTTCTTC
CASSLRADWINNEQFF
>-|-|TRBJ2-7|TRBV7-2
TGTGCCAGCAGCTTAGTTCCCACGTCCTCCTGCGAGCAGTACTTC
CASSLVPTSSCEQYF
>few|-|TRBJ2-7|TRBV20-1
TGCAGTGCTAACGGCGGGGGCCGCTCCTACGAGCAGTACTTC
CSANGGGRSYEQYF
>-|TRBD2|TRBJ2-7|TRBV27
TGTGCCAGCAGTTTAGTCGGGACTAGCGGGAAACCTTACGAGCAGTACTTC
CASSLVGTSGKPYEQYF
>-|TRBD1|TRBJ2-7|TRBV14
TGTGCCAGCAGCCAAGAAGAGACAGGGCCGTCCTACGAGCAGTACTTC
CASSQEETGPSYEQYF
>-|TRBD2|TRBJ2-1|TRBV3-1
TGTGCCAGCAGCTGGCGGGGGGGGTCTGAGCAGTTCTTC
CASSWRGGSEQFF
>few|-|TRBJ2-1|TRBV6-5
TGTGCCAGCAGTTTTATAACAACAGGGATTCATGAGCAGTTCTTC
CASSFITTGIHEQFF